This T cell receptor (beta chain) was captured in a study of radiation and T cells in renal cell carcinoma. As for the study in general: Nephrectomy followed 15 Gy stereotactic body radiation by 4 weeks. General study results and limits: Pretreatment tumor biopsies were lacking, so baseline clonotypes are unknown.

The V gene's germline CDR1 is SGHRS and CDR2 YFSETQ. Trimming took off 4 bases at V and 2 bases at J, with 34 bases between the two ends. This CDR3 spans 21 amino acids. Time point reported: blood 2 weeks post-SBRT. Treatment in this sample: 15 Gy SBRT to primary tumor, nephrectomy 4 weeks later. This renal cell carcinoma was of the clear cell type. The data were produced by immunoSEQ multiplex PCR, yet TCRdb's version contains in-frame clones alone and is incomplete. The sample has tens of thousands of clones, around 81% seen once. In regard to this clone: Its antigen remains unknown.

V usage is TRBV5-1 and J usage is TRBJ2-7; D gene ambiguous. Sequencing used blood, obtained from a patient whose treatment included radiotherapy and nephrectomy. This TCR was sampled from a man aged 55 to 69 with renal cell carcinoma. CDR3 residues: CASSHRSRRAACSHWAYEQYV. In DNA, the CDR3 is TGCGCCAGCAGCCACCGGAGCCGACGGGCGGCTTGCTCCCATTGGGCCTACGAGCAGTACGTC.